The T cell receptor beta chain described here comes from a study of breast tumors, draining lymph nodes, adjacent tissues. V dropped 2 bases and J dropped 8 bases, with 10 bases sitting between them. In germline, CDR1 is SGHRS, CDR2 YFSETQ. This CDR3 region has 12 residues. Samples came from axillary lymph nodes draining the breast cancer. This clonotype was recorded many times. As yet, its antigen is unknown. In TCRdb, the multiplex PCR reads were re-called with MiXCR into one record per CDR3 protein. In the table there are under 300,000 distinct CDR3 sequences, under 40% of which are singletons. Study results and caveats: Luminal-like breast cancer showed significantly greater tumor-nontumor repertoire similarity than basal-like breast cancer did.

Input material: axillary lymph node tissue. The TCR sequence derives from a female donor with breast cancer. Some clones in this sample may be carry-over from other donors' samples. The chain is built from TRBV5-1 and TRBJ1-2; D is perhaps TRBD1 (5 bases). CDR3 nucleotides: TGCGCCAGCAGCTTAGGGGTAGGCGGCTACACCTTC. It yields the protein CASSLGVGGYTF.